This T cell receptor beta chain was captured in a study of molecular identifiers for immune sequencing clone quantification. This clonotype was detected a few times. MiXCR, run by TCRdb on the PCR reads, gives a single entry per CDR3 protein. Among 490,000 or so distinct CDR3 sequences listed, 20% to 25% were seen once. With 3 bases clipped from V and 4 bases from J, the junction kept 11 bases outside the gene matches. The germline V gene encodes CDR1 SGHRS and CDR2 YFSETQ. The CDR3 length is 18 residues. The sequence was collected from a human donor in good health. Some libraries in this study had Jurkat cell RNA spiked in. The genes are TRBV5-1 and TRBJ2-1, with 12 bases matching TRBD2. Input material: naive CD8+ T cells from blood, with Jurkat cell RNA spiked in. Specified subset: FACS-sorted CD8+CD4-CCR7+CD45RA+ naive T cells. CDR3 protein: CASSYGLAGRQLYNEQFF. CDR3 bases: TGCGCCAGCAGCTACGGACTAGCGGGGAGACAGTTGTACAATGAGCAGTTCTTC.